The 30 T cell receptor beta chains listed next were all sequenced from one sample in a study of blood T cell repertoires in COVID-19. The table came from immunoSEQ multiplex PCR; TCRdb's copy has only in-frame clones and leaves some out. The profile shows some 150,000 clones, over 70% of them singletons. The sample comprised peripheral blood. The receptors come from a man in his 60s with acute or convalescent COVID-19.

CDR3 in DNA: TGTGCCAGCAGTTCCCCTAGGGGTGGGGATGAAAAACTGTTTTTT. This codes for CASSSPRGGDEKLFF. This chain links TRBV6-5 with TRBJ1-4; TRBD1 might be the D (5 bases). Germline CDR1 reads MNHEY; CDR2 reads SVGAGI. Trimming cost V 4 bases and J 6 bases, with 15 bases left between them. The length of the CDR3 is 15 residues.

The chain employs TRBV6-5 and TRBJ2-7, with 9 bases matching TRBD1. The CDR3 consists of 14 residues. CDR1 and CDR2 (germline): MNHEY, SVGAGI. After removal of 7 bases from V and 4 bases from J, the junction contained 8 bases not matched to a gene. The CDR3 nucleotides read TGTGCCAGCAAAGCGGACAGGGGCCCGTACGAGCAGTACTTC. Translating gives CASKADRGPYEQYF.

The chain is built from TRBV20-1 and TRBJ1-1, with TRBD1 matching 8 bases. J gave up 6 bases and V 3 bases, and 12 bases lay outside the gene matches. The length of the CDR3 is 15 residues. From germline, CDR1 is DFQATT and CDR2 SNEGSKA (reference sequence). CDR3 DNA sequence: TGCAGTGCTAGTGCGCTTCTCCGGGACAGGTCTGAAGCTTTCTTT. Amino acids: CSASALLRDRSEAFF.

With regard to this clone: Other DNA sequences within the sample encode an identical CDR3. The V and J genes are TRBV28 and TRBJ2-7, with D maybe TRBD1 (5 bases). Germline V lookup: CDR1 MDHEN, CDR2 SYDVKM. The CDR3 is 14 amino acids. V dropped 2 bases and J dropped 4 bases, with 12 bases sitting between them. The DNA for the CDR3 is TGTGCCAGCAGTTTAAGTACCAGGGCTTACGAGCAGTACTTC. Protein product: CASSLSTRAYEQYF.

The chain has TRBV18 and TRBJ2-5; D possibly corresponds to TRBD1 (5 bases). The CDR3 consists of 13 residues. The V and J ends lost 3 bases and 2 bases respectively, with 7 bases between them. Looked up from germline, CDR1 is KGHSH and CDR2 is LQKENI. The CDR3 loop is CASSPDKQETQYF. DNA of the CDR3: TGTGCCAGCTCACCGGACAAGCAAGAGACCCAGTACTTC.

V gene TRBV7-2 combines with J gene TRBJ2-7, with 9 bases identical to TRBD1. Germline trimming cut 5 bases from V and 2 bases from J; bases unmatched to any gene: 7. This CDR3 contains 15 residues. Germline V gene data show CDR1 as SGHTA and CDR2 as FQGNSA. For the CDR3, the DNA is TGTGCCAGCAGCGTACAGACAGGGGGGACCTACGAGCAGTACTTC. Translating gives CASSVQTGGTYEQYF.

V gene TRBV19 combines with J gene TRBJ2-3; 9 bases map to TRBD2. The ends lost 5 bases at V and 4 bases at J; junction bases unmatched: 16. The CDR3 runs to 18 residues. Germline V CDR1 and CDR2: LNHDA, SQIVND (reference sequence). The CDR3 sequence is CASSGEPGLAGLSDTQYF. The CDR3 DNA follows: TGTGCCAGTAGTGGGGAACCCGGGCTAGCGGGATTGTCAGATACGCAGTATTTT.

V is TRBV9 and J is TRBJ2-1, with TRBD2 matching 15 bases. The V segment lost 0 bases and the J segment 10 bases; nucleotides outside the gene matches: 2. The CDR3 runs to 15 residues. Germline CDR1 and CDR2: SGDLS and YYNGEE. CDR3 nucleotides: TGTGCCAGCAGCGTAGGGACTAGCGGGGGGGGCGAGCAGTTCTTC. Its protein is CASSVGTSGGGEQFF.

The CDR3 DNA sequence: TGTGCCAGCAAAACGGCAGATACGCAGTATTTT. Translation gives CASKTADTQYF. V is TRBV2 and J is TRBJ2-3; D remains ambiguous. Germline values: CDR1 SNHLY, CDR2 FYNNEI. This CDR3 is built from 11 residues. Trimming removed 7 bases at V and 4 bases at J, with 6 bases between.

V is TRBV5-1 and J is TRBJ2-6; 7 nucleotides match TRBD2. V lost 4 bases to trimming and J lost 1 base; unmatched junction nucleotides: 2. Germline V lookup: CDR1 SGHRS, CDR2 YFSETQ. This CDR3 comprises 15 residues. CDR3 sequence reads: CASSRGESGANVLTF. In DNA, the CDR3 is TGCGCCAGCAGCCGGGGGGAGTCTGGGGCCAACGTCCTGACTTTC.

The chain is built from TRBV5-1 and TRBJ1-1; D call uncertain. Trimming removed 0 bases from V and 4 bases from J, with 10 bases in between. The CDR3 runs 14 residues. Germline CDR1 is SGHRS and CDR2 is YFSETQ. The CDR3 is CASSLGEDGTEAFF. The CDR3 DNA sequence: TGCGCCAGCAGCTTGGGGGAGGATGGCACTGAAGCTTTCTTT. The whole variable domain, remainder taken from reference TRBV5-1 and TRBJ1-1, is KAGVTQTPRYLIKTRGQQVTLSCSPISGHRSVSWYQQTPGQGLQFLFEYFSETQRNKGNFPGRFSGRQFSNSRSEMNVSTLELGDSALYLCASSLGEDGTEAFFGQGTRLTVV.

The chain employs TRBV28 and TRBJ2-6; TRBD1 agrees at 10 bases. Trimming took 6 bases from V and 2 from J; bases not matched to a gene: 10. Germline V gives CDR1 MDHEN, CDR2 SYDVKM. The CDR3 totals 18 residues. CDR3 loop: CASSLEGTGATGANVLTF. As DNA, the CDR3 is TGTGCCAGCAGCCTCGAGGGGACAGGGGCAACTGGGGCCAACGTCCTGACTTTC.

This chain uses TRBV28 with TRBJ1-5; tentative D call: TRBD1 (5 bases). V lost 1 base, J lost 4 bases, and 8 bases lay in between. Germline V gives CDR1 MDHEN, CDR2 SYDVKM. This CDR3 spans 14 amino acids. For the CDR3, the DNA is TGTGCCAGCAGTTTATCAGGGAGGAATCAGCCCCAGCATTTT. Its translation is CASSLSGRNQPQHF. Full variable domain (remainder filled in from reference TRBV28 and TRBJ1-5): DVKVTQSSRYLVKRTGEKVFLECVQDMDHENMFWYRQDPGLGLRLIYFSYDVKMKEKGDIPEGYSVSREKKERFSLILESASTNQTSMYLCASSLSGRNQPQHFGDGTRLSIL.

The chain uses TRBV4-2 and TRBJ2-5; 9 bases align to TRBD1. Germline V gene data show CDR1 as LGHNA and CDR2 as YNFKEQ. CDR3 length: 16 amino acids. The junction had 7 bases not matched to a gene; V was cut back by 1 base and J by 4 bases. CDR3 residues: CASSQGGQGIGETQYF. For the CDR3, the DNA is TGTGCCAGCAGCCAAGGGGGACAGGGCATTGGAGAGACCCAGTACTTC.

This clone was seen a few times. This chain joins TRBV2 and TRBJ2-3, with D maybe TRBD2 (5 bases). Germline V gene sequence: CDR1 SNHLY, CDR2 FYNNEI. The CDR3 contains 16 residues. V gave up 7 bases and J gave up 0 bases, with 17 bases separating them. The CDR3 DNA follows: TGTGCCAGCAAAAAAGACGGGATTGGGAGCACAGATACGCAGTATTTT. It is translated as CASKKDGIGSTDTQYF. Combining the CDR3 with reference TRBV2 and TRBJ2-3 gives the whole variable domain EPEVTQTPSHQVTQMGQEVILRCVPISNHLYFYWYRQILGQKVEFLVSFYNNEISEKSEIFDDQFSVERPDGSNFTLKIRSTKLEDSAMYFCASKKDGIGSTDTQYFGPGTRLTVL.

This clone was counted only a few times. V and J are TRBV5-1 and TRBJ2-7; no definite D call. This CDR3 has 13 residues. Trimming took 0 bases from V and 6 from J, leaving 10 bases between them. Germline loops: CDR1 SGHRS, CDR2 YFSETQ. The CDR3 is CASSLDGFGEQYF. The CDR3 DNA is TGCGCCAGCAGCTTGGACGGGTTTGGCGAGCAGTACTTC.

This sequence joins TRBV19 and TRBJ1-6; D is uncertain. This CDR3 has 15 amino acids. Germline CDR1 and CDR2: LNHDA and SQIVND (reference sequence). V shed 5 bases and J shed 0 bases, with 8 bases lying between them. CDR3 in amino acids: CASSWLSSYNSPLHF. CDR3 in DNA: TGTGCCAGTAGTTGGTTGAGCTCCTATAATTCACCCCTCCACTTT. Complete variable domain (other parts from reference TRBV19 and TRBJ1-6): DGGITQSPKYLFRKEGQNVTLSCEQNLNHDAMYWYRQDPGQGLRLIYYSQIVNDFQKGDIAEGYSVSREKKESFPLTVTSAQKNPTAFYLCASSWLSSYNSPLHFGNGTRLTVT.

The chain links TRBV5-4 to TRBJ2-3; 7 bases agree with TRBD1. Germline lookup yields CDR1 SGHNT and CDR2 YYREEE (reference sequence). V shed 5 bases and J 0 bases; nucleotides not matched to a gene: 3. This CDR3 region has 14 residues. The CDR3: CASRRDSSTDTQYF. The CDR3 DNA follows: TGTGCCAGCAGACGGGACAGTAGCACAGATACGCAGTATTTT.

The CDR3 sequence: CASKLGDSAYPYEQYF. CDR3 DNA sequence: TGTGCCAGCAAGTTGGGGGACAGCGCATACCCTTACGAGCAGTACTTC. The V call is TRBV27, the J call TRBJ2-7; 7 positions match TRBD1. The V and J ends lost 7 bases and 4 bases, in that order; junction bases with no gene match: 16. The CDR3 has 16 amino acids. Germline V lookup: CDR1 MNHEY, CDR2 SMNVEV (reference sequence).

This chain connects TRBV28 to TRBJ1-6, with no clear D. The CDR3 loop spans 16 amino acids. Germline V gene lookup returns CDR1 MDHEN and CDR2 SYDVKM. The V end was cut by 6 bases, the J end by 10 bases, with 22 bases between. The CDR3 is CASSPGKGLSFSPLHF. The CDR3 coding sequence is TGTGCCAGCAGCCCGGGGAAAGGTCTATCTTTCTCACCCCTCCACTTT.

This chain links TRBV4-1 with TRBJ2-2; TRBD2 agrees at 8 bases. CDR1 is MGHRA and CDR2 is YSYEKL in the germline V gene. The CDR3 is 13 residues long. The trim removed 8 bases at V and 5 bases at J, leaving 4 bases unmatched. CDR3 sequence: CASFGRGTGELFF. DNA for the CDR3: TGCGCCAGCTTCGGGAGGGGGACCGGGGAGCTGTTTTTT.

This clone was counted a single time. The chain uses TRBV18 and TRBJ2-1; D unclear. This CDR3 has 12 residues. The V and J ends lost 3 bases and 9 bases respectively, with 9 bases between them. The germline CDR1 and CDR2 sequences are KGHSH and LQKENI. The CDR3 coding sequence is TGTGCCAGCTCACCTAACAATTTTGAGCAGTTCTTC. Protein sequence: CASSPNNFEQFF.

The rearrangement uses TRBV5-6 and TRBJ2-1, with D maybe TRBD2 (5 bases). There are 17 residues in the CDR3. V lost 2 bases to trimming and J lost 6 bases, with 21 bases between them. Per germline, CDR1 SGHDT and CDR2 YYEEEE. CDR3 in amino acids: CASSFDNPLTSLNEQFF. The CDR3 DNA reads TGTGCCAGCAGCTTCGATAACCCCCTTACTAGTCTCAATGAGCAGTTCTTC.

The chain links TRBV7-3 to TRBJ2-3; TRBD1 aligns across 7 bases. The CDR3 is 15 amino acids. The V gene end was trimmed by 4 bases and the J gene end by 1 base; junction bases not matched to a gene: 5. The germline gives CDR1 SGHTA, CDR2 FQGTGA. The CDR3 spells CASSWLGQGTDTQYF. The CDR3 nucleotides read TGTGCCAGCAGCTGGCTTGGACAGGGCACAGATACGCAGTATTTT.

The V call is TRBV5-5, the J call TRBJ1-2; a weak D match, TRBD1 (5 bases). The V gene lost 4 bases and the J gene lost 4 bases, with 17 bases spanning the gap. Germline values: CDR1 SGHKS, CDR2 YYEKEE (reference sequence). This CDR3 has 15 amino acids. CDR3 DNA sequence: TGTGCCAGCAGCCGAGACAGCGTAACCGTCTATGGCTACACCTTC. It is translated as CASSRDSVTVYGYTF.

The chain recombines TRBV28 with TRBJ2-7, with TRBD1 matching 9 bases. The CDR3 runs to 16 residues. In germline, CDR1 is MDHEN, CDR2 SYDVKM. J was trimmed by 1 base and V by 2 bases; bases with no gene match: 6. Written as DNA, the CDR3 is TGTGCCAGCAGTTTAGGAGGGACAGGGAGGTCCTACGAGCAGTACTTC. It translates to CASSLGGTGRSYEQYF.

This clone was detected only a few times. This chain uses TRBV7-3 with TRBJ2-1; tentatively, D is TRBD2 (6 bases). The V gene lost 3 bases and the J gene lost 4 bases, with 10 bases spanning the gap. This CDR3 contains 14 residues. Germline assignment: CDR1 SGHTA and CDR2 FQGTGA. CDR3: CASSFGGTYNEQFF. In DNA, the CDR3 is TGTGCCAGCAGCTTTGGCGGGACTTACAATGAGCAGTTCTTC. Using reference TRBV7-3 and TRBJ2-1 for the parts outside the CDR3, the full variable domain is GAGVSQTPSNKVTEKGKYVELRCDPISGHTALYWYRQSLGQGPEFLIYFQGTGAADDSGLPNDRFFAVRPEGSVSTLKIQRTERGDSAVYLCASSFGGTYNEQFFGPGTRLTVL.

This sequence joins TRBV25-1 and TRBJ1-5, with a weak D call TRBD1 (6 bases). The CDR3 loop spans 14 amino acids. In germline, CDR1 is MGHDK, CDR2 SYGVNS. V shed 6 bases and J shed 7 bases, with 16 bases lying between them. For the CDR3, the DNA is TGTGCCAGCAGGGAAACAGGGTATAACCAGCCCCAGCATTTT. Translation gives CASRETGYNQPQHF.

The rearrangement links TRBV28 to TRBJ2-3; 11 nucleotides align to TRBD1. V lost 6 bases and J lost 8; bases outside the gene matches: 4. Germline V gene sequence: CDR1 MDHEN, CDR2 SYDVKM. The CDR3 has 13 residues. The CDR3 protein is CASSGTGGSTQYF. In nucleotides, the CDR3 is TGTGCCAGCAGCGGGACAGGGGGTAGTACGCAGTATTTT.

The genes are TRBV20-1 and TRBJ1-1; TRBD1 matches 9 bases. The CDR3 spans 14 residues. J gave up 4 bases and V 5 bases, and 8 bases lay outside the gene matches. CDR1 and CDR2 (germline): DFQATT, SNEGSKA (reference sequence). The CDR3 nucleotides are TGCAGTGCTCGTGACGGGACAGGGCCCACTGAAGCTTTCTTT. Its protein is CSARDGTGPTEAFF.